The present T cell receptor (beta chain) was sequenced within a study of graft-versus-host responses after intestinal transplantation. Study-wide results and caveats: The authors found GvH clones in recipient marrow, some appearing first in ileum or blood.

This clone turned up a few times. Profiling relied on immunoSEQ multiplex PCR, and the TCRdb table lists in-frame clones only, not all of them. The sample consists of roughly 10,000 clones, roughly a third of them appearing once. The V gene end was trimmed by 6 bases and the J gene end by 4 bases; junction bases not matched to a gene: 11. Germline loops: CDR1 KGHSH, CDR2 LQKENI. The CDR3 contains 16 residues. Responders labeled with CFSE (approximately 200,000) were plated with approximately 200,000 irradiated, violet-dye-labeled stimulators. Once the reaction had ended, proliferating CFSE-low CD3+CD4+ and CD3+CD8+ responders were sorted.

This rearrangement joins TRBV18 to TRBJ2-2; 7 bases are shared with TRBD1. The sequencing here drew on alloreactive CD8+ T cells from a mixed lymphocyte reaction culture, taken before intestinal transplant. The subset denotes: CFSE-low proliferating T cells sorted from roughly 6-day pre-transplant mixed lymphocyte reaction (GvH or HvG direction). This receptor was identified in a human patient who received an intestinal transplant. The CDR3, as DNA: TGTGCCAGCTCCCTCCGGGACAGACAACCCACCGGGGAGCTGTTTTTT. This gives the protein CASSLRDRQPTGELFF.